This T cell receptor beta chain was identified during a study of blood T cell repertoires in COVID-19. Produced via immunoSEQ multiplex PCR; TCRdb's table is partial and in-frame only. Of 150,000 or so clones listed, roughly 80% are singletons. V shed 9 bases and J 6 bases; nucleotides not matched to a gene: 5. The germline gives CDR1 ENHRY, CDR2 SYGVKD. The CDR3 totals 12 residues. The sequence came from an elderly woman with acute or convalescent COVID-19. The chain couples TRBV10-3 to TRBJ2-3, with 8 bases lining up with TRBD2. The sequencing sample was made of peripheral blood. CDR3 in amino acids: CAMGAGEDTQYF. The DNA for the CDR3 is TGTGCCATGGGAGCGGGAGAGGATACGCAGTATTTT.